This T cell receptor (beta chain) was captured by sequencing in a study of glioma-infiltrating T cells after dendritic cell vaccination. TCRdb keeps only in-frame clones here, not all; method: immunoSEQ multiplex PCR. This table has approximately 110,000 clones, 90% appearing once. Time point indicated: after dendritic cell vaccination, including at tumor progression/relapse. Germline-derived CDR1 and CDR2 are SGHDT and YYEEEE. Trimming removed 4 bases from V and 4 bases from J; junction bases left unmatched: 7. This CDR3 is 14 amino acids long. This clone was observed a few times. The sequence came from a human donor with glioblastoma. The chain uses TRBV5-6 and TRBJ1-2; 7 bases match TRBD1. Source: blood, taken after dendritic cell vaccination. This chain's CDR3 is CASSALTGVYGYTF. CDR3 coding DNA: TGTGCCAGCAGCGCCCTTACAGGGGTCTATGGCTACACCTTC.